This entry lists 4 T cell receptor beta chains sequenced from one sample in a study of blood T cell repertoires in COVID-19. The data were produced by immunoSEQ multiplex PCR, yet TCRdb's version contains in-frame clones alone and is incomplete. The repertoire includes approximately 170,000 clones, 70% to 90% of them detected once, and under 9.5% sits in the top ten. What was sequenced was peripheral blood. The receptors stem from a man in his forties or fifties with active or convalescent COVID-19.

The rearrangement joins TRBV7-9 to TRBJ1-1; the D gene is possibly TRBD1 (6 bases). The CDR3 length is 14 residues. CDR1 and CDR2 from the germline V gene are SEHNR and FQNEAQ (reference sequence). Trimming left V 2 bases short and J 5 bases short, with 12 bases between. The CDR3 region is CASSLLRGLTEAFF. As DNA, the CDR3 is TGTGCCAGCAGCTTATTGAGGGGGTTGACTGAAGCTTTCTTT.

The V gene is TRBV2, the J gene TRBJ1-4; D gene ambiguous. CDR3 length: 11 residues. Germline V gives CDR1 SNHLY, CDR2 FYNNEI. V dropped 11 bases and J dropped 14 bases, with 18 bases sitting between them. The CDR3 DNA is TGTGCCGGAACCACAAACCGGAGGCTGTTTTTT. This encodes CAGTTNRRLFF.

V is TRBV3-1 (or the pseudogene TRBV3-2) and J is TRBJ1-6, with 12 nucleotides matching TRBD1. With 5 bases clipped from V and 10 bases from J, the junction kept 3 bases outside the gene matches. The V gene's germline CDR1 is LGHDT and CDR2 YNNKEL (reference sequence). CDR3 length equals 14 residues. The DNA for the CDR3 is TGTGCCAGCAGCGGGACAGGGGGCAGGTCACCCCTCCACTTT. Protein sequence: CASSGTGGRSPLHF.

The rearrangement joins TRBV12-3 or TRBV12-4 to TRBJ1-5, with D unclear. Trimming removed 5 bases from V and 5 bases from J, with 10 bases in between. This CDR3 region has 13 residues. The CDR3 sequence is CASSPKEDQPQHF. The CDR3 DNA reads TGTGCCAGCAGTCCCAAGGAGGATCAGCCCCAGCATTTT.